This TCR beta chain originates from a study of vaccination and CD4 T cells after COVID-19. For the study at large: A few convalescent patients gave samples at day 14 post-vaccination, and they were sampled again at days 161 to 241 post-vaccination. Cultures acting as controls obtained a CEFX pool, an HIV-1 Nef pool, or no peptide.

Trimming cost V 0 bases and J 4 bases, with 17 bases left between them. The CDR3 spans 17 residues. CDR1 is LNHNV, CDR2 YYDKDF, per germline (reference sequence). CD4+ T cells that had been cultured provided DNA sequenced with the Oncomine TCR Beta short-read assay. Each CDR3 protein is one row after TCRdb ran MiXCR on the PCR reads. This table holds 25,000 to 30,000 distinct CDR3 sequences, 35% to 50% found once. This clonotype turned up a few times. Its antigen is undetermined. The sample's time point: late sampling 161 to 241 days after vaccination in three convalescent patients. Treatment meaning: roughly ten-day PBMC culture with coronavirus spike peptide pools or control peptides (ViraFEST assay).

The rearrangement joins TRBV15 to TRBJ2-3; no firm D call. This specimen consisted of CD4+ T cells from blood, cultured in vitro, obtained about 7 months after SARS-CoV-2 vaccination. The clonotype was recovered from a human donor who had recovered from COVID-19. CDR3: CATSRDSSFLRADTQYF. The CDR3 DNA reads TGTGCCACCAGCAGAGATAGCTCCTTCCTTAGGGCAGATACGCAGTATTTT.